This passage covers 16 T cell receptor beta chains from one sample sequenced in a study of response to subunit inactivated influenza vaccine. One entry per CDR3 protein, called by TCRdb with MiXCR from the RT-PCR reads. The sample includes over 750,000 distinct CDR3 sequences, around 20% of them seen just once. The source material was PBMCs from blood, sampled 4 to 6 days after vaccination. The source of these receptors is a man over 45 who received an inactivated influenza vaccine.

This clonotype was counted at least ten times. The chain links TRBV20-1 to TRBJ1-5; TRBD1 matches at 7 bases. Germline V gene lookup returns CDR1 DFQATT and CDR2 SNEGSKA (reference sequence). Trimming removed 3 bases from V and 4 bases from J; junction bases left unmatched: 6. This CDR3 is 14 amino acids long. The CDR3 DNA is TGCAGTGCTAGGATACTCAGGGGGAATCAGCCCCAGCATTTT. Amino acids: CSARILRGNQPQHF.

This clonotype was counted only a few times. J is TRBJ2-5 and V is TRBV20-1; unclear D gene. CDR1 is DFQATT and CDR2 is SNEGSKA in the germline V gene (reference sequence). The CDR3 extends over 10 amino acids. V dropped 3 bases and J dropped 4 bases, with 3 bases sitting between them. The CDR3 sequence is CSASLETQYF. CDR3 nucleotide sequence: TGCAGTGCTAGCTTAGAGACCCAGTACTTC.

This clonotype turned up a few times. The rearrangement uses TRBV20-1 and TRBJ1-4; D may be TRBD1 (5 bases). V was pared by 3 bases and J by 0 bases, with 11 bases between. The length of the CDR3 is 15 residues. The V gene's germline CDR1 is DFQATT and CDR2 SNEGSKA (reference sequence). CDR3 bases: TGCAGTGCTAGTGGGGGGGAAACAACTAATGAAAAACTGTTTTTT. Translating it yields CSASGGETTNEKLFF.

This clonotype was counted at least ten times. The chain carries TRBV12-3 or TRBV12-4 and TRBJ2-7; no reliable D call. This CDR3 has 11 residues. V shed 5 bases and J shed 6 bases, with 8 bases lying between them. The CDR3 DNA reads TGTGCCAGCAGTACTACGGGCGAGCAGTACTTC. Its translation: CASSTTGEQYF.

This clonotype showed up many times. The chain's CDR3 is CASRGVGQLNEQFF. The CDR3 DNA reads TGTGCCAGCAGGGGGGTCGGCCAGCTCAATGAGCAGTTCTTC. This sequence joins TRBV7-6 and TRBJ2-1, with D perhaps given as TRBD1 or TRBD2 (5 bases each). This CDR3 comprises 14 residues. Germline lookup yields CDR1 SGHVS and CDR2 FNYEAQ. V shed 6 bases and J shed 6 bases, with 15 bases lying between them.

This clonotype appeared a few times. This chain joins TRBV11-2 and TRBJ2-1; 12 bases match TRBD2. The CDR3 is made up of 14 amino acids. V shed 5 bases, J shed 9 bases, and the junction held 5 bases outside the gene matches. Germline CDR1 is SGHAT and CDR2 is FQNNGV. The CDR3 coding sequence is TGTGCCAGCAGCACTCGGACTAGCGGGACTGAGCAGTTCTTC. Its protein product is CASSTRTSGTEQFF. Looking up the rest from reference TRBV11-2 and TRBJ2-1 gives the full variable domain: EAGVAQSPRYKIIEKRQSVAFWCNPISGHATLYWYQQILGQGPKLLIQFQNNGVVDDSQLPKDRFSAERLKGVDSTLKIQPAKLEDSAVYLCASSTRTSGTEQFFGPGTRLTVL.

The rearrangement joins TRBV6-1 to TRBJ1-6; TRBD1 is a possible D gene (6 bases). Germline-derived CDR1 and CDR2 are MNHNS and SASEGT. This CDR3 has 15 residues. Trimming cost V 6 bases and J 8 bases, with 17 bases left between them. The CDR3 loop reads CASRAGADSDSPLHF. CDR3 DNA: TGTGCCAGCAGGGCAGGGGCTGACAGTGATTCACCCCTCCACTTT.

The table lists this clonotype with a few counts. J is TRBJ2-1 and V is TRBV10-3; D might be TRBD1 (6 bases). V was trimmed by 6 bases and J by 3 bases, leaving 12 bases between them. CDR1 is ENHRY and CDR2 is SYGVKD in the germline V gene. This CDR3 region has 14 residues. The CDR3 region is CAIRTGLIYNEQFF. CDR3 DNA sequence: TGTGCCATCAGGACAGGTCTTATCTACAATGAGCAGTTCTTC.

This clonotype was seen a few times. The chain employs TRBV7-2 and TRBJ2-3, with 10 nucleotides matching TRBD2. Germline V gene data show CDR1 as SGHTA and CDR2 as FQGNSA. The CDR3 is 14 residues long. With 8 bases clipped from V and 7 bases from J, the junction kept 9 bases outside the gene matches. The CDR3 spells CASSRLAGVNTQYF. CDR3 nucleotide sequence: TGTGCCAGCTCTCGTCTAGCGGGAGTAAATACGCAGTATTTT.

There are many counts of this clonotype. The chain combines TRBV5-1 with TRBJ2-7; no firm D call. The CDR3 spans 12 residues. Between the trimmed V and J ends, which lost 0 bases and 6 bases, there was a span of 7 bases. CDR1 is SGHRS and CDR2 is YFSETQ in the germline V gene. CDR3 amino acids: CASSLAGSEQYF. The CDR3 DNA follows: TGCGCCAGCAGCTTGGCCGGAAGCGAGCAGTACTTC.

The chain carries TRBV20-1 and TRBJ2-7; 8 nucleotides match TRBD2. Germline V gene sequence: CDR1 DFQATT, CDR2 SNEGSKA (reference sequence). The CDR3 covers 15 residues. V was clipped by 3 bases and J by 2 bases; unmatched bases: 9. CDR3 region: CSARSPGTSTYEQYF. The DNA of the CDR3 is TGCAGTGCTAGGAGCCCCGGGACTAGTACCTACGAGCAGTACTTC.

The V call is TRBV7-9, the J call TRBJ2-3; 9 positions agree with TRBD1. With 5 bases clipped from V and 6 bases from J, the junction kept 9 bases outside the gene matches. The CDR3 consists of 15 residues. The germline gives CDR1 SEHNR, CDR2 FQNEAQ (reference sequence). The CDR3 spells CASSRGTGTYDTQYF. CDR3 DNA sequence: TGTGCCAGCAGCCGTGGGACAGGGACTTATGATACGCAGTATTTT.

This clonotype was detected ten times or more. The CDR3 here is CASSLEGGDEKLFF. The CDR3 nucleotides read TGTGCCAGCAGCTTAGAGGGTGGCGATGAAAAACTGTTTTTT. The V gene is TRBV13, the J gene TRBJ1-4, with D uncertain. Trimming shortened V by 1 base and J by 6 bases, and 9 bases separated the two germline ends. The CDR3 runs 14 residues. Germline V lookup: CDR1 PRHDT, CDR2 FYEKMQ (reference sequence).

There are a few counts of this clonotype. The chain recombines TRBV29-1 with TRBJ2-7; 9 nucleotides align to TRBD1. Losses at the gene ends were 5 bases for V and 5 bases for J; bases not matched to a gene: 7. This CDR3 contains 13 residues. Germline V gene data show CDR1 as SQVTM and CDR2 as ANQGSEA. In DNA form, the CDR3 reads TGCAGCGTTTGGACAGGGGCAGGTAACGAGCAGTACTTC. Translating gives CSVWTGAGNEQYF.

This clonotype was picked up a small number of times. This chain uses TRBV10-3 with TRBJ2-7, with TRBD1 identical over 7 bases. The V segment lost 7 bases and the J segment 3 bases; nucleotides outside the gene matches: 6. The germline V gene has CDR1 ENHRY and CDR2 SYGVKD. CDR3 length: 13 residues. CDR3 nucleotide sequence: TGTGCCATCATGGCAGGGGGAAACTACGAGCAGTACTTC. This sequence encodes CAIMAGGNYEQYF.

This clonotype was detected only a few times. The rearrangement links TRBV11-2 to TRBJ2-5, with 12 positions matching TRBD2. The CDR3 is 16 amino acids. Germline V CDR1 and CDR2: SGHAT, FQNNGV. The V and J ends lost 5 bases and 2 bases, in that order; junction bases with no gene match: 6. The CDR3 loop is CASSHRLAGVQETQYF. The CDR3 DNA reads as TGTGCCAGCAGCCATAGACTAGCGGGAGTACAAGAGACCCAGTACTTC.